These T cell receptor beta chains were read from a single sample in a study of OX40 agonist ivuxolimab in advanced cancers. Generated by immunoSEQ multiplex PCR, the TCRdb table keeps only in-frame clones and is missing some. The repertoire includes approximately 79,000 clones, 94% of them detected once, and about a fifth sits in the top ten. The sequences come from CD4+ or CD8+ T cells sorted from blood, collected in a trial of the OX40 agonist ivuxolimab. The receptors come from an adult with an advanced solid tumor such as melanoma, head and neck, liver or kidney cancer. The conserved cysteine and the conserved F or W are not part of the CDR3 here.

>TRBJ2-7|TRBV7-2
ASSSGTGGPEQY
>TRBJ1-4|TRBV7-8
ASRRGTVLNEKLF
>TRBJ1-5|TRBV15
ATSSRQRGGNQPQH
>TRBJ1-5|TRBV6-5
ASSYSGGEGQPQH
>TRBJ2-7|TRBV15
ATSRPMTGHEQY
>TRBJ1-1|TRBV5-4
ASSLAGGEAEAF
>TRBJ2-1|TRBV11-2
ASSLVRSLYNEQF
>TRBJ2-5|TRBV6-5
ASSYTRAQETQY
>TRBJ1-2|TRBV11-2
ASSGQTNYGYT
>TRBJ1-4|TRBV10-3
AISESAVNNEKLF
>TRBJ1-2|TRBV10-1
ASSDYRGRYT
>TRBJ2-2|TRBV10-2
ASWDSGWILNTGELF
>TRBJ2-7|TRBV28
ASSLGLAGPSYEQY
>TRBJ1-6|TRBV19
ASANSPFSNSPLH
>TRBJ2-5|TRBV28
ASKIRTPQETQY
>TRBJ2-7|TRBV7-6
ASSPSGVAVQY
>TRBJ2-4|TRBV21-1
ASKTGTRKNIQY
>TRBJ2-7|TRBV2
ASSETSGRLEQY
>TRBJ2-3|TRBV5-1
ASSPGQGGTDTQY
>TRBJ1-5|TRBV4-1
ASSLRQGSNQPQH
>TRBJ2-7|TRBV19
ASSTGTGSYEQY
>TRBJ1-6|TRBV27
ASSPRDSNSPLH
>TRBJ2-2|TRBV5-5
ASSQMDTGELF
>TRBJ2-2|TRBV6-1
ASSEGPYQTGELF
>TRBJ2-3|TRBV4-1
ASSQTPPGQGFLSVPV
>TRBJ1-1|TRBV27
ATSQGGGTEAF
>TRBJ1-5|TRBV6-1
ASRGGQYSNQPQH
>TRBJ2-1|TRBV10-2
ASSEWGNEQF
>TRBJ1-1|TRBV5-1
ASSSWDRGLLNTEAF
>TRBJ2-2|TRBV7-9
ASSRLGQNTGELF
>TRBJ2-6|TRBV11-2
ASSSKPPTAGANVLT
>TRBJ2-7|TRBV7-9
ASSKDTSYEQY
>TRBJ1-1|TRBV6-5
ASSYSGVGGTEAF
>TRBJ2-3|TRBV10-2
ASSGAFRGGGDTQY
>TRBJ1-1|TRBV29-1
SVRTLGAF